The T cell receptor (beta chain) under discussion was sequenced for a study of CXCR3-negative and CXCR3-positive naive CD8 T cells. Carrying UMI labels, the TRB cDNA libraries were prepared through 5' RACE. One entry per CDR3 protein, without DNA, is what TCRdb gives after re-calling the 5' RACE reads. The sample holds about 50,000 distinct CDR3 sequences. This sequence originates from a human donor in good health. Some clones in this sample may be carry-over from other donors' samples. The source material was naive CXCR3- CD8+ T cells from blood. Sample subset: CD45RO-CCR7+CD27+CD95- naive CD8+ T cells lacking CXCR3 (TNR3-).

CDR3 residues: CASSNKLYNEQFF. The V and J genes are TRBV6-2 or TRBV6-3 and TRBJ2-1. The CDR3 has 13 amino acids. From germline, CDR1 is MNHEY and CDR2 SVGEGT.